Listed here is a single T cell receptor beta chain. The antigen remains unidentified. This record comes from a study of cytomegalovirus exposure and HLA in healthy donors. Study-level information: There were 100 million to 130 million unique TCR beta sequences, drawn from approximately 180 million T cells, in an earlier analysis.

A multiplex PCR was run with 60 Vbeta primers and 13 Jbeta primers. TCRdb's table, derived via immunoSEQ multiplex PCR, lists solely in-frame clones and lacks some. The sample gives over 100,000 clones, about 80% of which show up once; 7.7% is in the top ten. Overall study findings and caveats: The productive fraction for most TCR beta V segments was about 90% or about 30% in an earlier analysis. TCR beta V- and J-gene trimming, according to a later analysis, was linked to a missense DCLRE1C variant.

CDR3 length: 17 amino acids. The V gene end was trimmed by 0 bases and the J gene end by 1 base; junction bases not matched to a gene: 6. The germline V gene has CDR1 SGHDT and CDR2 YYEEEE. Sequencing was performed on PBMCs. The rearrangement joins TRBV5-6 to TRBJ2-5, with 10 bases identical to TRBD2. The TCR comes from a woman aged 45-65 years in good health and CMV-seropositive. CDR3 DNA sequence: TGTGCCAGCAGCTTGGCCCCGATAGCGGGGGGCCAAGAGACCCAGTACTTC. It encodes CASSLAPIAGGQETQYF.